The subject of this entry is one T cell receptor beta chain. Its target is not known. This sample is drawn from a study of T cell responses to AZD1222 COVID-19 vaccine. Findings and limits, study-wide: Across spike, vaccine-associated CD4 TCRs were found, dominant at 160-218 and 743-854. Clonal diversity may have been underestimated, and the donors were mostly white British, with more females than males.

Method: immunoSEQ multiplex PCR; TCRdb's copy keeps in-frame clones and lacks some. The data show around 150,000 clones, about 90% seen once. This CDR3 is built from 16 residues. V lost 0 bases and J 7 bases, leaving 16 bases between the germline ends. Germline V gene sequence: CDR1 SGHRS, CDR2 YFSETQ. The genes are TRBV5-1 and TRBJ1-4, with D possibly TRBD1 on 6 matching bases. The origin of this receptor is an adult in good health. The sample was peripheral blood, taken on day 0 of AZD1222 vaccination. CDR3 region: CASSLGVSGGGEKLFF. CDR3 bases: TGCGCCAGCAGCTTGGGCGTATCCGGGGGCGGTGAAAAACTGTTTTTT.